Listed here are 12 T cell receptor beta chains from one sample, sequenced in a study of human T cells and chemical hapten exposure. Via MiXCR, TCRdb re-called the RACE reads, giving one row per CDR3 protein. The table lists 250,000 or so distinct CDR3 sequences, approximately 8.6% of them singletons. Time point indicated: pre-sensitization, week 0. Treatment noted: therapeutic diphenylcyclopropenone sensitization with weekly scalp DPC. The input for sequencing was whole blood, taken in connection with sensitization to the hapten diphenylcyclopropenone (DPC). These receptor sequences come from a woman aged 40 to 50 with alopecia areata. Some clones in this sample may be carry-over from other donors' samples.

This sequence joins TRBV9 and TRBJ1-3; the D gene is possibly TRBD1 (5 bases). This CDR3 contains 15 residues. Trimming removed 4 bases from V and 5 bases from J, with 16 bases in between. Germline V gene data show CDR1 as SGDLS and CDR2 as YYNGEE. DNA for the CDR3: TGTGCCAGCAGCCGAGACCAGGGTCCACGAAACACCATATATTTT. This translates into CASSRDQGPRNTIYF.

As for this clonotype: The junction does not match germline at one end; this may be a read error. The chain joins TRBV7-9 to TRBJ2-3; 9 bases line up with TRBD1. This CDR3 has 15 residues. The germline CDR1 and CDR2 sequences are SEHNR and FQNEAQ (reference sequence). Here the CDR3 reads CVSSWGQGSADTQYF. DNA for the CDR3: TGTGTCAGCAGCTGGGGACAGGGATCCGCAGATACGCAGTATTTT.

This clonotype was seen at least ten times. The CDR3 DNA is TGTGCCAGCAGATTGCCGGGGCGCCATAATGAAAAACTGTTTTTT. It is translated as CASRLPGRHNEKLFF. The rearrangement joins TRBV28 to TRBJ1-4, with a weak D call TRBD1 (5 bases). This CDR3 is built from 15 residues. Germline CDR1 and CDR2: MDHEN and SYDVKM. V was trimmed by 6 bases and J by 4 bases, leaving 15 bases between them.

CDR3: CASSLFPLGGQETQYF. CDR3 DNA sequence: TGTGCCAGCAGCTTGTTCCCTCTTGGGGGCCAAGAGACCCAGTACTTC. The chain combines TRBV5-4 with TRBJ2-5, with D perhaps assigned TRBD1 or TRBD2 (5 bases each). The V and J ends lost 1 base and 1 base respectively, with 14 bases between them. This CDR3 is built from 16 residues. Germline-derived CDR1 and CDR2 are SGHNT and YYREEE (reference sequence).

This clonotype has only a few counts. This chain links TRBV9 with TRBJ2-2; D is possibly TRBD1 (5 bases). Between the trimmed V and J ends, which lost 3 bases and 4 bases, there was a span of 16 bases. The CDR3 is 16 residues long. From germline, CDR1 is SGDLS and CDR2 YYNGEE. CDR3 in amino acids: CASSAWGPWATGELFF. The CDR3 region has the DNA TGTGCCAGCAGCGCCTGGGGCCCCTGGGCCACCGGGGAGCTGTTTTTT.

This clonotype turned up a few times. The rearrangement joins TRBV20-1 to TRBJ2-1; possible D gene TRBD2, 6 bases. Germline V gene lookup returns CDR1 DFQATT and CDR2 SNEGSKA (reference sequence). V was trimmed by 0 bases and J by 0 bases, leaving 21 bases between them. The CDR3 spans 19 residues. The CDR3 reads CSARDWGGLPRSSYNEQFF. The CDR3 nucleotides read TGCAGTGCTAGAGATTGGGGCGGACTACCGCGAAGCTCCTACAATGAGCAGTTCTTC.

This clonotype occurred many times. The gene calls are TRBV20-1 and TRBJ2-3; 10 bases map to TRBD2. Germline V gives CDR1 DFQATT, CDR2 SNEGSKA (reference sequence). CDR3 length: 18 residues. Losses at the gene ends were 2 bases for V and 5 bases for J; bases not matched to a gene: 16. The CDR3 sequence: CSARSSGSRGGTVDTQYF. For the CDR3, the DNA is TGCAGTGCTAGATCTAGCGGGAGTCGCGGGGGTACGGTAGATACGCAGTATTTT.

J is TRBJ1-5 and V is TRBV6-2 or TRBV6-3; D unclear. The CDR3 runs to 18 residues. The germline V and J ends were trimmed by 5 bases and 0 bases, with 20 bases remaining between them. The germline gives CDR1 MNHEY, CDR2 SVGEGT. In DNA form, the CDR3 reads TGTGCCAGCAGTCCGCACGGGAGCCTAGTTAATAGCAATCAGCCCCAGCATTTT. Translation: CASSPHGSLVNSNQPQHF.

This chain links TRBV29-1 with TRBJ2-5; 14 nucleotides line up with TRBD2. Per the germline V gene, CDR1 is SQVTM and CDR2 is ANQGSEA. Trimming took 3 bases from V and 5 from J; bases not matched to a gene: 8. The length of the CDR3 is 16 residues. The CDR3 loop is CSVEGLAGDGSETQYF. The CDR3, as DNA: TGCAGCGTTGAGGGACTAGCGGGAGATGGTTCGGAGACCCAGTACTTC.

This clonotype was recorded a few times. The chain has TRBV7-9 and TRBJ2-1; 8 nucleotides agree with TRBD2. Trimming took 3 bases from V and 9 from J; bases not matched to a gene: 10. Germline CDR1 reads SEHNR; CDR2 reads FQNEAQ (reference sequence). The CDR3 is 15 residues long. The CDR3 here is CASSLPAGLGTEQFF. The CDR3 DNA sequence: TGTGCCAGCAGCTTGCCCGCGGGACTAGGGACTGAGCAGTTCTTC.

Concerning this clonotype: One end of the junction varies from germline; a read error may be responsible. The chain couples TRBV20-1 to TRBJ1-5; 7 bases match TRBD1. CDR1 and CDR2 (germline): DFQATT, SNEGSKA (reference sequence). This CDR3 comprises 12 residues. CDR3 DNA: TGCAGTGGTAGACAGGGCCATCAGCCCCAGCATTTT. Translating gives CSGRQGHQPQHF.

The chain joins TRBV28 to TRBJ1-1; D is perhaps TRBD1 (6 bases). V dropped 4 bases and J dropped 0 bases, with 15 bases sitting between them. The CDR3 totals 16 residues. Germline CDR1 reads MDHEN; CDR2 reads SYDVKM. CDR3 sequence: CASSSPGAGMNTEAFF. The CDR3 DNA sequence: TGTGCCAGCAGTTCCCCGGGGGCAGGCATGAACACTGAAGCTTTCTTT.